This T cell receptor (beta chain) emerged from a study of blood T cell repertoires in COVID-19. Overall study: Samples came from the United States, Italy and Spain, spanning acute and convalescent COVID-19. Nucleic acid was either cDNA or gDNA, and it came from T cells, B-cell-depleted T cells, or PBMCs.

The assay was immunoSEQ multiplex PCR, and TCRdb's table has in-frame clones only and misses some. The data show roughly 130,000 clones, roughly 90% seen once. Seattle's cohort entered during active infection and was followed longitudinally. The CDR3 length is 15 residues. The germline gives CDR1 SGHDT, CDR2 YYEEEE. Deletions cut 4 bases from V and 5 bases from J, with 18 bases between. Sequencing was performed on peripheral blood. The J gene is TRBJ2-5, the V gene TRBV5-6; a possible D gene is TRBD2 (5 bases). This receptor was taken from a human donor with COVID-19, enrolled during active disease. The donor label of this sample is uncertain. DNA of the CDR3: TGTGCCAGCAGCCTCCGGACTCTCGGCGGGGAGACCCAGTACTTC. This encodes CASSLRTLGGETQYF.